The clone carrying this T cell receptor beta chain was detected many times. MiXCR, applied by TCRdb to the 5' RACE reads, yields one record per CDR3 protein. The sample records tens of thousands of distinct CDR3 sequences, about 10% being singletons. The sample comes from a study of T cells after yellow fever vaccination. General study results and limits: A weaker secondary response peaked on day 5, the primary on day 15. Memory subsets that were sorted on day 0 lacked detectable signal for almost all vaccine-responding clonotypes.

This sample comprised PBMCs, either bulk or a sorted T-cell subset (CD4+, CD8+, memory, or dextramer-sorted; not recorded which), obtained approximately 15 days after the first yellow fever vaccination. The origin of this receptor is a man aged 18 to 30 who received the YFV17D yellow fever vaccine.

CDR3 nucleotides: TGTGCCAGCAGCTTAGAACACATAATGAACACTGAAGCTTTCTTT. Translated: CASSLEHIMNTEAFF. This chain uses TRBV7-9 with TRBJ1-1; D is unresolved. Germline assignment: CDR1 SEHNR and CDR2 FQNEAQ (reference sequence). Between the trimmed V and J ends, which lost 1 base and 0 bases, there was a span of 9 bases. This CDR3 is 15 amino acids long.